What follows are 15 T cell receptor beta chains derived from one specimen sequenced in a study of Graves' ophthalmopathy and Graves' hyperthyroidism. The TCR beta CDR3 regions underwent amplification from RNA transcripts. An opening RT-PCR round employed HTBI primers and preceded a second-round multiplex PCR. In TCRdb, the multiplex PCR reads were re-called with MiXCR into one record per CDR3 protein. Of hundreds of thousands of distinct CDR3 sequences detected, under 25% appear once; the ten largest clones hold more than 2.5%. The material sequenced was peripheral blood. The receptors here all came from a woman aged 18 to 35 with stable Graves' hyperthyroidism.

The chain joins TRBV4-1 to TRBJ1-2, with a weak D call TRBD1 (5 bases). This CDR3 contains 15 residues. V lost 4 bases and J lost 4, with 16 bases in between. CDR1 is MGHRA and CDR2 is YSYEKL in the germline V gene. This CDR3 is CASSLLRRTSYGYTF. The CDR3 nucleotides read TGCGCCAGCAGCCTACTAAGGAGGACATCCTATGGCTACACCTTC.

This clonotype has a count of ten or more. The J gene is TRBJ2-5, the V gene TRBV28; 8 nucleotides agree with TRBD2. CDR3 size: 16 residues. CDR1 and CDR2 (germline): MDHEN, SYDVKM. V shed 4 bases, J shed 1 base, and the junction held 8 bases outside the gene matches. CDR3 DNA sequence: TGTGCCAGCAGTTCCCGGACTAGCCCTCTCCAAGAGACCCAGTACTTC. Encoded protein: CASSSRTSPLQETQYF.

This clonotype has at least ten counts. The chain recombines TRBV10-3 with TRBJ1-2; D may be TRBD1 (5 bases). The germline CDR1 and CDR2 sequences are ENHRY and SYGVKD. V lost 4 bases and J lost 2, with 11 bases in between. The CDR3 covers 14 residues. The CDR3 DNA is TGTGCCATCAGTGGTTCGGGGGGGAACTATGGCTACACCTTC. Residues: CAISGSGGNYGYTF.

This clonotype was found many times. The chain combines TRBV29-1 with TRBJ2-2, with D possibly matching TRBD2 (6 bases). V was trimmed by 3 bases and J by 4 bases, leaving 12 bases between them. Germline-derived CDR1 and CDR2 are SQVTM and ANQGSEA. The CDR3 runs to 14 residues. The DNA of the CDR3 is TGCAGCGTTGATGATAGCGGAAGCACCGGGGAGCTGTTTTTT. It translates to CSVDDSGSTGELFF.

This clonotype was detected only a few times. The chain combines TRBV6-1 with TRBJ1-1, with 9 bases aligning to TRBD1. Germline assignment: CDR1 MNHNS and CDR2 SASEGT. J gave up 8 bases and V 7 bases, and 5 bases lay outside the gene matches. This CDR3 is built from 12 residues. CDR3 residues: CASKRTGAEAFF. The CDR3 DNA follows: TGTGCCAGCAAGAGGACAGGGGCCGAAGCTTTCTTT.

Details on this clonotype: With a much larger clone just one base away, this may be a read error. The rearrangement uses TRBV7-2 and TRBJ1-6, with D possibly matching TRBD1 (5 bases). CDR1 is SGHTA and CDR2 is FQGNSA in the germline V gene. The CDR3 runs to 15 residues. CDR3 sequence reads: CASSLAPGNNSPFHF. CDR3 coding DNA: TGTGCCAGCAGCTTAGCACCAGGGAATAATTCACCCTTCCACTTT.

The gene calls are TRBV20-1 and TRBJ2-5, with D possibly being TRBD2 (6 bases). Looked up from germline, CDR1 is DFQATT and CDR2 is SNEGSKA (reference sequence). Deletions cut 4 bases from V and 2 bases from J, with 17 bases between. CDR3 length: 15 residues. CDR3 region: CSAMRGAGPQETQYF. CDR3 DNA sequence: TGCAGTGCTATGAGGGGAGCGGGCCCACAAGAGACCCAGTACTTC.

This clonotype was found many times. V is TRBV7-3 and J is TRBJ1-5; 7 positions match TRBD1. The CDR3 loop spans 15 amino acids. V shed 5 bases, J shed 4 bases, and the junction held 8 bases outside the gene matches. CDR1 is SGHTA, CDR2 FQGTGA, per germline. CDR3 in DNA: TGTGCCAGCAGCCGCGGGACAGCCTCAAATCAGCCCCAGCATTTT. As protein: CASSRGTASNQPQHF.

The sample holds many counts of this clonotype. The V gene is TRBV2, the J gene TRBJ2-5, with a weak D call TRBD2 (5 bases). The CDR3 loop spans 15 amino acids. Germline V lookup: CDR1 SNHLY, CDR2 FYNNEI. Between the trimmed V and J ends, which lost 8 bases and 4 bases, there was a span of 20 bases. CDR3 amino acids: CASHPIASRVETQYF. CDR3 DNA: TGTGCCAGCCACCCCATAGCGTCAAGAGTAGAGACCCAGTACTTC.

The rearrangement joins TRBV2 to TRBJ2-5; D possibly corresponds to TRBD2 (6 bases). CDR3 size: 16 residues. CDR1 is SNHLY and CDR2 is FYNNEI in the germline V gene. V lost 6 bases, J lost 2 bases, and 19 bases lay in between. The CDR3 DNA is TGTGCCAGCAGCGCCCGGGACTTACACAAACAAGAGACCCAGTACTTC. Its translation is CASSARDLHKQETQYF.

V usage is TRBV10-2 and J usage is TRBJ2-2, with 9 bases fitting TRBD2. This CDR3 spans 15 amino acids. J was trimmed by 4 bases and V by 8 bases; bases with no gene match: 8. Germline CDR1 is WSHSY and CDR2 is SAAADI. The CDR3 protein is CASRAGGPGTGELFF. The CDR3 DNA reads TGCGCCAGCCGCGCGGGAGGGCCGGGCACCGGGGAGCTGTTTTTT.

This clonotype came up many times. The chain employs TRBV5-1 and TRBJ1-1; 7 bases align to TRBD1. V lost 4 bases, J lost 4 bases, and 7 bases stayed unmatched. Germline V gene data show CDR1 as SGHRS and CDR2 as YFSETQ. There are 14 residues in the CDR3. CDR3 loop: CASSPGTAGTEAFF. The CDR3 region has the DNA TGCGCCAGCAGCCCGGGGACAGCGGGCACTGAAGCTTTCTTT. Full variable domain (remainder filled in from reference TRBV5-1 and TRBJ1-1): KAGVTQTPRYLIKTRGQQVTLSCSPISGHRSVSWYQQTPGQGLQFLFEYFSETQRNKGNFPGRFSGRQFSNSRSEMNVSTLELGDSALYLCASSPGTAGTEAFFGQGTRLTVV.

This clonotype was counted many times. This chain joins TRBV7-2 and TRBJ2-7, with TRBD2 matching over 7 bases. This CDR3 is built from 16 residues. The V segment lost 4 bases and the J segment 3 bases; nucleotides outside the gene matches: 12. Per the germline V gene, CDR1 is SGHTA and CDR2 is FQGNSA. The CDR3 nucleotides are TGTGCCAGCAGCTCCGGGTGGAGGGCGGGGGACTACGAGCAGTACTTC. This gives the protein CASSSGWRAGDYEQYF.

V gene TRBV25-1 combines with J gene TRBJ2-7, with TRBD1 identical over 10 bases. The CDR3 is 17 amino acids. Germline CDR1 and CDR2: MGHDK and SYGVNS. V lost 3 bases and J lost 3; bases outside the gene matches: 11. CDR3 bases: TGTGCCAGCAGTGAGTCCGCCCCCGGGACAGGGGTCTACGAGCAGTACTTC. It codes for CASSESAPGTGVYEQYF.

This clonotype has at least ten counts. The chain recombines TRBV19 with TRBJ1-1; 7 nucleotides align to TRBD1. CDR1 LNHDA and CDR2 SQIVND come from the germline V gene (reference sequence). V lost 1 base and J lost 0; bases outside the gene matches: 5. The CDR3 has 16 amino acids. The CDR3 bases are TGTGCCAGTAGTATAGCCAGGGGGAAAATGAACACTGAAGCTTTCTTT. This gives the protein CASSIARGKMNTEAFF.